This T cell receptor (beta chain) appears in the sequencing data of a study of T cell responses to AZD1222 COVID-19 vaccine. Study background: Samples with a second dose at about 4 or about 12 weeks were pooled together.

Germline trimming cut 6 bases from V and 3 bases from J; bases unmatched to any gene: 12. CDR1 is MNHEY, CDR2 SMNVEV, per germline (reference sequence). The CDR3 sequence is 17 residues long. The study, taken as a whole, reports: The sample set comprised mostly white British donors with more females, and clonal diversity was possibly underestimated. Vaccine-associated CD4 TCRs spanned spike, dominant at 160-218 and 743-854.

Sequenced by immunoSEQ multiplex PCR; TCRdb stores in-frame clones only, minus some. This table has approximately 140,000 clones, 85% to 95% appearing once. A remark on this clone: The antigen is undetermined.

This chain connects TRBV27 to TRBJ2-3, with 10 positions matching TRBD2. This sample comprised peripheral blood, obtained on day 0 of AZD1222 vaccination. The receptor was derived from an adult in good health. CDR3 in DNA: TGTGCCAGCAGCCTTATGATCGGTAGCGGGAGGACAGATACGCAGTATTTT. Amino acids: CASSLMIGSGRTDTQYF.